The clone carrying this T cell receptor (beta chain) occurred many times. The data were obtained in a study of blood T cells in healthy people across ages. Primers used in a second PCR of roughly 6 to 12 cycles were a sample-barcoded 5' primer and a J-beta primer mix. The template-switch adaptor was a 5' adaptor with 12 random nucleotides. It tagged each cDNA molecule. A single record per CDR3 protein comes from TCRdb applying MiXCR to the 5' RACE reads. Of 710,000 or so distinct CDR3 sequences in the sample, approximately 21% are singletons; the top ten hold around 22%. The CDR3 sequence is 14 residues long. The germline CDR1 and CDR2 sequences are LGHDT and YNNKEL (reference sequence). The V and J ends lost 5 bases and 1 base, in that order; junction bases with no gene match: 3.

The rearrangement links TRBV3-1 to TRBJ2-3; 7 bases match TRBD2. The sequencing sample was made of blood. The clonotype originates from a man aged 70-80 years in good health. CDR3 coding DNA: TGTGCCAGCAGCTATCTAGCGGGCACAGATACGCAGTATTTT. Translating gives CASSYLAGTDTQYF.